The clone carrying this TCR beta chain was picked up a small number of times. TCRdb analysed the 5' RACE reads with MiXCR anew, one entry per CDR3 protein. The table has about 530,000 distinct CDR3 sequences, approximately 16% seen once. Germline lookup yields CDR1 SGHRS and CDR2 YFSETQ. The trim removed 4 bases at V and 6 bases at J, leaving 7 bases unmatched. CDR3 length: 14 residues. These data originate in a study of identical twins. The sample was also reused in another study, on yellow fever vaccine responses in identical twins.

Sequenced input: CD4+ T cells sorted from blood. The rearrangement uses TRBV5-1 and TRBJ2-3, with 8 positions matching TRBD2. The clonotype was recovered from a woman aged 18-29 years in good health. The chain's CDR3 is CASSRGGTSDTQYF. The CDR3 DNA reads as TGCGCCAGCAGCCGGGGGGGGACGTCCGATACGCAGTATTTT.